Following are 10 T cell receptor beta chains from one sample sequenced in a study of T cells in Graves' hyperthyroidism and ophthalmopathy. TCR beta CDR3 region amplification was performed from RNA transcripts. HTBI primers were used for first-round RT-PCR of the TCR CDR3. From the multiplex PCR reads, TCRdb called clonotypes with MiXCR, one entry per CDR3 protein. In the table there are some 510,000 distinct CDR3 sequences, roughly 20% of which are singletons. Sequencing used blood. These receptors originate from a man younger than 35 with Graves' hyperthyroidism.

This clonotype appeared many times. The CDR3: CASSLVEHQNTEAFF. The CDR3 DNA follows: TGTGCCAGCAGCTTAGTAGAACACCAGAACACTGAAGCTTTCTTT. The genes are TRBV7-2 and TRBJ1-1; D uncertain. This CDR3 region has 15 residues. V was trimmed by 1 base and J by 1 base, leaving 10 bases between them. Germline lookup yields CDR1 SGHTA and CDR2 FQGNSA.

This clonotype was counted at least ten times. This sequence joins TRBV13 and TRBJ2-5, with a tentative D call TRBD2 (6 bases). The CDR3 totals 15 residues. The germline V gene has CDR1 PRHDT and CDR2 FYEKMQ (reference sequence). V lost 2 bases to trimming and J lost 4 bases, with 14 bases between them. CDR3 residues: CASSLKSVGGETQYF. The CDR3 DNA sequence: TGTGCCAGCAGCTTAAAATCCGTGGGGGGAGAGACCCAGTACTTC.

In this sample, this clonotype turned up many times. The V call is TRBV19, the J call TRBJ1-1, with a tentative D call TRBD1 (6 bases). V was cut by 8 bases and J by 2 bases, with 12 bases left in between. The CDR3 is 13 residues long. Germline CDR1 LNHDA, CDR2 SQIVND (reference sequence). CDR3 in DNA: TGTGCCAGTGTAAGGACAGCCAACACTGAAGCTTTCTTT. Translating gives CASVRTANTEAFF.

As to this clonotype: Given a much more abundant clone one base away, this may be a read error. The V gene is TRBV11-3, the J gene TRBJ1-2; D is possibly TRBD1 (5 bases). CDR1 is SGHNT, CDR2 YENEEA, per germline. The CDR3 covers 13 residues. This chain's CDR3 is CASSRDGNYGFTF. The CDR3 nucleotides read TGTGCCAGCAGCCGGGACGGAAACTATGGCTTCACCTTC. The variable domain in full, completed from reference TRBV11-3 and TRBJ1-2, reads EAGVVQSPRYKIIEKKQPVAFWCNPISGHNTLYWYLQNLGQGPELLIRYENEEAVDDSQLPKDRFSAERLKGVDSTLKIQPAELGDSAVYLCASSRDGNYGFTFGSGTRLTVV.

On this clonotype itself: A much larger clone is a single base away; this may be a read error. This rearrangement joins TRBV29-1 to TRBJ2-7; D gene unclear. The CDR3 runs to 14 residues. Germline CDR1 SQVTM, CDR2 ANQGSEA. CDR3 bases: TGCAGCGTTGAACTTCTCGGGCGCCCCTACGAGCTGTACTTC. Translation: CSVELLGRPYELYF.

This clonotype has a count of ten or more. The V and J genes are TRBV6-5 and TRBJ2-5; no firm D call. This CDR3 is built from 15 residues. Trimming removed 3 bases from V and 5 bases from J, with 16 bases in between. Germline-derived CDR1 and CDR2 are MNHEY and SVGAGI. CDR3 nucleotides: TGTGCCAGCAGTTATCATGCTATGGCCGGGGAGACCCAGTACTTC. Residues: CASSYHAMAGETQYF.

This clonotype was seen a few times. J is TRBJ2-5 and V is TRBV11-2; D call uncertain. The CDR3 is 15 amino acids. Germline V gene sequence: CDR1 SGHAT, CDR2 FQNNGV. V shed 5 bases and J shed 7 bases, with 20 bases lying between them. CDR3 loop: CASSPVTGPIGTQYF. The CDR3 nucleotides are TGTGCCAGCAGCCCAGTTACTGGACCTATAGGGACCCAGTACTTC.

In its sample, this clonotype was seen many times. The CDR3 bases are TGTGCCATCCGGGTAGCGGGGGGGCTGGAGACCCAGTACTTC. Translation gives CAIRVAGGLETQYF. The chain has TRBV2 and TRBJ2-5, with 11 bases aligning to TRBD2. CDR1 is SNHLY, CDR2 FYNNEI, per germline. This CDR3 is built from 14 residues. Losses at the gene ends were 10 bases for V and 5 bases for J; bases not matched to a gene: 9.

In its sample, this clonotype was seen a few times. A much larger clone is a single base away; this may be a read error. This sequence joins TRBV28 and TRBJ1-3; tentative D call: TRBD1 (6 bases). Germline V gene lookup returns CDR1 MDHEN and CDR2 SYDVKM. Trimming stripped 6 bases from V and 1 base from J, with 13 bases between. The CDR3 has 15 residues. CDR3 region: CASSFIGGSGNTIYF. For the CDR3, the DNA is TGTGCCAGCAGCTTCATAGGGGGGTCTGGAAACACCATATATTTT.

The table lists this clonotype with many counts. This CDR3 reads CASSQGDSNQPQHF. Here the CDR3 DNA reads TGTGCCAGCAGTCAGGGGGACAGCAATCAGCCCCAGCATTTT. V is TRBV12-3 or TRBV12-4 and J is TRBJ1-5, with 7 bases fitting TRBD1. Unmatched junction bases numbered 2, after V lost 5 bases and J lost 1 base. This CDR3 has 14 amino acids.